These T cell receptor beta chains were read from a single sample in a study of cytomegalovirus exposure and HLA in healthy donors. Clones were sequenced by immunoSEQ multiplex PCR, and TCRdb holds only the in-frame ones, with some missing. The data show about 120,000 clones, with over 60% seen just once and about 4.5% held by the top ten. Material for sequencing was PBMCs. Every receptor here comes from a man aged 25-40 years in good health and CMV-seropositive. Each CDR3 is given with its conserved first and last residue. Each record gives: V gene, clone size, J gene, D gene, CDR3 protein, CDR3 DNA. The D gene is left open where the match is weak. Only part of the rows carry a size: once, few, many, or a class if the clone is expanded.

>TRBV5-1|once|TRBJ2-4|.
CASSLLGSGDIQYF
TGCGCCAGCAGCTTATTGGGGAGCGGAGACATTCAGTACTTC
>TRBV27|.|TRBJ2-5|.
CATSGLYKETQYF
TGTGCCACCTCCGGTCTCTATAAAGAGACCCAGTACTTC
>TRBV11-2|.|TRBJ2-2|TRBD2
CASRPLAARAYTGELFF
TGTGCCAGCAGACCACTAGCGGCCCGGGCATACACCGGGGAGCTGTTTTTT
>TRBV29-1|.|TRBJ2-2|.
CSAIGPLSNTGELFF
TGCAGCGCAATAGGCCCACTATCAAACACCGGGGAGCTGTTTTTT
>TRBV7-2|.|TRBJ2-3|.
CASSPTQYF
TGTGCCAGCAGCCCAACGCAGTATTTT
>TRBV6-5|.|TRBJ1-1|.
CASSFARGMNTEAFF
TGTGCCAGCAGTTTCGCCAGAGGAATGAACACTGAAGCTTTCTTT
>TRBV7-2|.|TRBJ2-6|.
CASSFSYRAPSGANGLTF
TGTGCCAGCAGCTTTTCCTACAGGGCACCCTCTGGGGCCAACGGCCTGACTTTC
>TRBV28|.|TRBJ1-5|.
CASKTGNSNQPQHF
TGTGCCAGCAAAACAGGTAATAGCAATCAGCCCCAGCATTTT
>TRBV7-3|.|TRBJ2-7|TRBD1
CASSLTGGSYEQYF
TGTGCCAGCAGCCTTACAGGGGGCTCCTACGAGCAGTACTTC
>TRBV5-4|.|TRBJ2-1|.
CASSLDTSSYNEQFF
TGTGCCAGCAGCTTGGATACGAGCTCCTACAATGAGCAGTTCTTC
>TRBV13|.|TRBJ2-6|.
CASSPDISGANVLTF
TGTGCCAGCAGCCCGGACATCTCTGGGGCCAACGTCCTGACTTTC
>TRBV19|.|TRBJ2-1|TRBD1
CASSIFAGTAYNEQFF
TGTGCCAGTAGTATCTTTGCAGGGACAGCATACAATGAGCAGTTCTTC
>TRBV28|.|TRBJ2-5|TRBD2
CASSPLRSGRGETQYF
TGTGCCAGCAGTCCCCTTCGTAGCGGGAGGGGAGAGACCCAGTACTTC
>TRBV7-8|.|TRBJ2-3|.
CASSPRRFTDTQYF
TGTGCCAGCAGCCCGCGGCGGTTCACAGATACGCAGTATTTT
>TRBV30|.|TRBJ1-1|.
CAWSVDKSTEAFF
TGTGCCTGGAGTGTAGACAAGAGCACTGAAGCTTTCTTT
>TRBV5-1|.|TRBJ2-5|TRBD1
CASSWDSQETQYF
TGCGCCAGCAGCTGGGACAGTCAAGAGACCCAGTACTTC
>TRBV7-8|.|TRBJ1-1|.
CASSLRRGLGTEAFF
TGTGCCAGCAGCCTGCGGAGGGGCTTGGGCACTGAAGCTTTCTTT
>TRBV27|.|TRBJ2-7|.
CASSLGGTLYEQYF
TGTGCCAGCAGTTTAGGAGGTACTCTCTACGAGCAGTACTTC
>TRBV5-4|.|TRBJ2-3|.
CASSQGALGATDTQYF
TGTGCCAGCAGCCAAGGGGCCCTAGGGGCCACAGATACGCAGTATTTT
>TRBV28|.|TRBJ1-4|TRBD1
CASSSNLWDRDEKLFF
TGTGCCAGCAGCTCGAACCTGTGGGACAGGGATGAAAAACTGTTTTTT
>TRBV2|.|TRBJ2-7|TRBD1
CASLRDRASNEQYF
TGTGCCAGCCTCCGGGACAGGGCTTCCAACGAGCAGTACTTC
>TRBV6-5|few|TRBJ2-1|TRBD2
CASRLTSGSYNEQFF
TGTGCCAGCAGACTAACTAGCGGGAGTTACAATGAGCAGTTCTTC
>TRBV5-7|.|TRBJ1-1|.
CASSGRVCGTEAFF
TGTGCCAGCAGCGGGCGGGTCTGCGGCACTGAAGCTTTCTTT
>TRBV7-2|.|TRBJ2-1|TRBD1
CASSPGGSLNEQFF
TGTGCCAGCAGCCCAGGGGGCAGTCTCAATGAGCAGTTCTTC
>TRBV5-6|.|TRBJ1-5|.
CASSLVGSSNQPQHF
TGTGCCAGCAGCTTGGTAGGGAGTAGCAATCAGCCCCAGCATTTT
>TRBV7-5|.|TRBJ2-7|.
CARSLAGTSGNEQYF
TGTGCCAGAAGCTTAGCGGGGACATCGGGCAACGAGCAGTACTTC
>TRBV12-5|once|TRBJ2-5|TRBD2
CASGLTSGGETQYF
TGTGCTAGTGGTTTGACTAGCGGGGGAGAGACCCAGTACTTC
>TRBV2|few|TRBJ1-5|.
CASRASGVLQPQHF
TGTGCCAGCAGAGCCTCGGGGGTTCTTCAGCCCCAGCATTTT
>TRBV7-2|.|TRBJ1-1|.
CASSFHQGIYTEAFF
TGTGCCAGCAGCTTTCACCAGGGGATTTACACTGAAGCTTTCTTT
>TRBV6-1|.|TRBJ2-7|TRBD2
CASSGTSGSPLGEQYF
TGTGCCAGCAGTGGGACTAGCGGGAGTCCCCTGGGCGAGCAGTACTTC
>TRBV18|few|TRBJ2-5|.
CASSPVGGPTETQYF
TGTGCCAGCTCACCGGTGGGGGGGCCGACAGAGACCCAGTACTTC
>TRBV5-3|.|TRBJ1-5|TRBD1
CARSWTGGNQPQHF
TGTGCCAGAAGCTGGACAGGTGGCAATCAGCCCCAGCATTTT
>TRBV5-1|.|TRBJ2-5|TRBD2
CASSFLGLAGVGTETQYF
TGCGCCAGCAGCTTCCTAGGACTAGCGGGAGTTGGAACGGAGACCCAGTACTTC
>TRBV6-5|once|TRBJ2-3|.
CASTQREPGTDTQYF
TGTGCCAGCACCCAACGAGAACCGGGCACAGATACGCAGTATTTT
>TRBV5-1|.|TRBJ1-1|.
CASSFRDTGFMNTEAFF
TGCGCCAGCAGCTTCCGGGACACGGGGTTCATGAACACTGAAGCTTTCTTT
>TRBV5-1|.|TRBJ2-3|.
CASSPDTGTFTDTQYF
TGCGCCAGCAGCCCCGATACCGGGACTTTCACAGATACGCAGTATTTT
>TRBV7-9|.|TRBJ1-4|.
CASSFSGSGPPSEKLFF
TGTGCCAGCAGCTTCAGCGGCAGCGGCCCTCCGAGTGAAAAACTGTTTTTT
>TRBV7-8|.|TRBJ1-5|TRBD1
CASSLGTGALSQHF
TGTGCCAGCAGCTTAGGGACAGGGGCCCTCTCCCAGCATTTT
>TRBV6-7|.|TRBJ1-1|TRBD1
CASPGTGDRDTEAFF
TGTGCCAGCCCCGGTACAGGGGATCGGGACACTGAAGCTTTCTTT
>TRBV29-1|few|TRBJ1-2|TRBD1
CSAQGQGGGYTF
TGCAGCGCGCAGGGACAGGGTGGAGGCTACACCTTC
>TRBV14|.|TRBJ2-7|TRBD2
CASSSGWAYEQYF
TGTGCCAGCAGTAGCGGGTGGGCCTACGAGCAGTACTTC
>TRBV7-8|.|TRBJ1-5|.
CASSFWTGNQPQHF
TGTGCCAGCAGCTTTTGGACAGGCAATCAGCCCCAGCATTTT
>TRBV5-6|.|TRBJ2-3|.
CASSTRTGRGFTDTQYF
TGTGCCAGCAGCACACGTACCGGCAGGGGATTCACAGATACGCAGTATTTT
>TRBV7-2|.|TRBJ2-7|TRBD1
CASSPRTGSSYEQYF
TGTGCCAGCAGCCCGCGGACAGGTTCCTCCTACGAGCAGTACTTC
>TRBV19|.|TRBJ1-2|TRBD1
CASSILDDRARTNYGYTF
TGTGCCAGTAGTATCCTCGACGACAGGGCCCGTACTAACTATGGCTACACCTTC
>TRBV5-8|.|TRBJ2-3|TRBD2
CASSPGTSGFTDTQYF
TGTGCCAGCAGCCCCGGGACTAGCGGCTTCACAGATACGCAGTATTTT
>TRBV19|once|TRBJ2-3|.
CASSTLAVTSTDTQYF
TGTGCCAGTAGTACGCTAGCAGTAACTAGCACAGATACGCAGTATTTT
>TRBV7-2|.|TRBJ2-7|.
CASSPTGNEQYF
TGTGCCAGCAGCCCAACAGGGAACGAGCAGTACTTC
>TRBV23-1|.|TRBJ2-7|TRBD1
CASSPDRVTYEQYF
TGCGCCAGCAGCCCTGACAGGGTAACCTACGAGCAGTACTTC
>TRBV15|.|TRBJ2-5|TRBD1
CATSTSRGTYQETQYF
TGTGCCACCAGCACCAGCAGGGGGACGTACCAAGAGACCCAGTACTTC
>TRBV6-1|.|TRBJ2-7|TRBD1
CASSERDRLSYEQYF
TGTGCCAGCAGTGAGAGGGACAGACTGTCCTACGAGCAGTACTTC
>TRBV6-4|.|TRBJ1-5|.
CASSPLGGSNQPQHF
TGTGCCAGCAGTCCTCTGGGGGGTAGCAATCAGCCCCAGCATTTT
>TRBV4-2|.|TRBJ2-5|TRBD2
CASSPGGTSAGETQYF
TGTGCCAGCAGCCCCGGCGGAACTAGCGCCGGGGAGACCCAGTACTTC
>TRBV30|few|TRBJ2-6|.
CAWGRGRTDSGANVLTF
TGTGCCTGGGGGCGGGGCAGGACCGACTCTGGGGCCAACGTCCTGACTTTC
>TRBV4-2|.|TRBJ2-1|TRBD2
CASSHPTSGGPSEQFF
TGTGCCAGCAGCCACCCGACTAGCGGGGGGCCCAGTGAGCAGTTCTTC